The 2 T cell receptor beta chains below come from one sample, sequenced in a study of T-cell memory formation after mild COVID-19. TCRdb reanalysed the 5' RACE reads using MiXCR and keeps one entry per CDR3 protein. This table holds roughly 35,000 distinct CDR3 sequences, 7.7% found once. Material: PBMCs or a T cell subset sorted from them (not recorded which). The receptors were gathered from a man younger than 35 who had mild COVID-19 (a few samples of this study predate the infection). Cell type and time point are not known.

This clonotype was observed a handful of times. The CDR3 sequence: CASSFASGLNEQFF. CDR3 bases: TGCGCCAGCAGCTTTGCGTCAGGGCTCAATGAGCAGTTCTTC. J is TRBJ2-1 and V is TRBV5-1; D perhaps matches TRBD1 (5 bases). Trimming removed 2 bases at V and 6 bases at J, with 12 bases between. Germline assignment: CDR1 SGHRS and CDR2 YFSETQ. The CDR3 loop spans 14 amino acids.

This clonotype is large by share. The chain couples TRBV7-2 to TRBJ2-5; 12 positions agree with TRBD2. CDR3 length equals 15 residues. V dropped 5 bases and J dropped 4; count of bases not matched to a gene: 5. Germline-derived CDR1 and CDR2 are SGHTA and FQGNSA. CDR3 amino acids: CASSGKGLAGETQYF. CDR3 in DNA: TGTGCCAGCAGCGGGAAGGGACTAGCGGGAGAGACCCAGTACTTC.